This T cell receptor beta chain was recovered during a study of shared clonotypes between healthy human individuals. Findings of the study overall: The study's rarefaction showed incomplete sorted-subset sequencing despite large depth.

The test was conducted at deep level. The table came from immunoSEQ multiplex PCR; TCRdb's copy has only in-frame clones and leaves some out. The sample yields around 1.9 million clones, around 93% seen once. Germline V lookup: CDR1 SEHNR, CDR2 FQNEAQ (reference sequence). J was trimmed by 4 bases and V by 5 bases; bases with no gene match: 8. The CDR3 consists of 16 residues. Notes on this clone: The antigen is not known.

Positively selected for CCR7, the CD45RO-negative cells used as naive CD8 cells excluded terminally differentiated effector memory CD45RA+ cells. The sample consisted of naive CD8+ T cells from PBMCs. The chain couples TRBV7-9 to TRBJ2-1, with 10 positions matching TRBD2. This receptor was obtained from a man between 18 and 29 years old in good health. Some clones in this sample may be carry-over from other donors' samples. The chain's CDR3 is CASSLREAGGYNEQFF. CDR3 coding DNA: TGTGCCAGCAGCCTGCGAGAAGCGGGAGGGTACAATGAGCAGTTCTTC. The entire variable domain, with the rest obtained from reference TRBV7-9 and TRBJ2-1, is as follows: DTGVSQNPRHKITKRGQNVTFRCDPISEHNRLYWYRQTLGQGPEFLTYFQNEAQLEKSRLLSDRFSAERPKGSFSTLEIQRTEQGDSAMYLCASSLREAGGYNEQFFGPGTRLTVL.